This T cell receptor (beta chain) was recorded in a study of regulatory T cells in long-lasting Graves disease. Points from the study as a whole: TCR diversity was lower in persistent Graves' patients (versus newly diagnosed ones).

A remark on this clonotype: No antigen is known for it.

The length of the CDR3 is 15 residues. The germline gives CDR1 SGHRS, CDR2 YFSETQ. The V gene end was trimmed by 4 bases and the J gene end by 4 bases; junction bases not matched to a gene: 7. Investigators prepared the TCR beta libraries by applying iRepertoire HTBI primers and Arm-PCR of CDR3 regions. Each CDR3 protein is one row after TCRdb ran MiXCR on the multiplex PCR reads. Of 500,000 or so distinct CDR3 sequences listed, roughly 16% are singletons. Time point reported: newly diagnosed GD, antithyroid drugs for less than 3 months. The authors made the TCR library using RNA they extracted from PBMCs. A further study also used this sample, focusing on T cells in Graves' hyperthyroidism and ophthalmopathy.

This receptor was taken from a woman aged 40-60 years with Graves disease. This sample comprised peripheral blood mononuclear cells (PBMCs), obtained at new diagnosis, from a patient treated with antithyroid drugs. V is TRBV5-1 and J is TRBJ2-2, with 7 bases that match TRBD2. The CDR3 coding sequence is TGCGCCAGCAGCGATCGGGGAGGGGCCACCGGGGAGCTGTTTTTT. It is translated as CASSDRGGATGELFF.